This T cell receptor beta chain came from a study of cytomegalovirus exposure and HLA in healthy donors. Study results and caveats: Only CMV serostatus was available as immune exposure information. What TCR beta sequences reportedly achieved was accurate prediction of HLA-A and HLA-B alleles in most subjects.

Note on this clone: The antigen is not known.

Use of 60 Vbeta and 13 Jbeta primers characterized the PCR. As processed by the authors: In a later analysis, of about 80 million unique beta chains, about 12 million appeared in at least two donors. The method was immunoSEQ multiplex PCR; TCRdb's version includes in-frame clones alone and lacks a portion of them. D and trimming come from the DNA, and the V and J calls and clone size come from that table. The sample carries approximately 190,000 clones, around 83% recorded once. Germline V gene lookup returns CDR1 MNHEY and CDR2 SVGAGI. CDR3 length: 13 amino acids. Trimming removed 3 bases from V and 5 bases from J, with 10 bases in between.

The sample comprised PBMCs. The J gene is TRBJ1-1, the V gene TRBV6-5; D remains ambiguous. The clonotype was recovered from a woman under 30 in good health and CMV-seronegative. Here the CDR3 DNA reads TGTGCCAGCAGTTATCGGAAGAGGACTGAAGCTTTCTTT. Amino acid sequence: CASSYRKRTEAFF.